This T cell receptor beta chain was sequenced during a study of beta chain features in type 1 diabetes. Overall study findings and caveats: Shorter TCRB CDR3s, moderately but significantly so, were found in Type 1 diabetes patients in all four CD4+ subsets.

Expressed TCRB transcripts were sequenced because the isolated RNA had all been reverse transcribed beforehand. Profiling relied on immunoSEQ multiplex PCR, and the TCRdb table lists in-frame clones only, not all of them. The sample holds hundreds of thousands of clones, 13% seen once. This clone was observed a handful of times. Antigen unknown. V lost 2 bases, J lost 1 base, and 5 bases lay in between. Germline V gene lookup returns CDR1 MNHNY and CDR2 SVGAGI (reference sequence). The CDR3 has 13 residues. The clonotype comes from a man younger than 35 with type 1 diabetes. V gene TRBV6-6 combines with J gene TRBJ1-1; D is unresolved. What was sequenced was naive CD4+ T cells from blood. The CDR3 DNA follows: TGTGCCAGCAGTTACGAAGAGAACACTGAAGCTTTCTTT. It codes for CASSYEENTEAFF.